The clone carrying this T cell receptor beta chain was seen only a few times. Antigen: not known. The CDR3 has 14 amino acids. V lost 8 bases to trimming and J lost 10 bases, with 18 bases between them. CDR1 and CDR2 (germline): MNHEY, SVGAGI. This specimen comes from a study of beta chain features in type 1 diabetes. The isolated RNA, all of it, was reverse transcribed, so expressed TCRB transcripts were what got sequenced. Sequenced by immunoSEQ multiplex PCR; TCRdb stores in-frame clones only, minus some. The profile shows some 700,000 clones, roughly 13% of them singletons. General study points: Across all four CD4+ subsets, people with type 1 diabetes showed modestly shorter TCRB CDR3s.

The specimen sequenced was naive CD4+ T cells from blood. This TCR came from a man younger than 30 with type 1 diabetes. This chain joins TRBV6-5 and TRBJ1-6; no firm D call. The CDR3 DNA is TGTGCCAGCGGCGAGTGGCGCGGCGGATCACCCCTCCACTTT. It translates to CASGEWRGGSPLHF.